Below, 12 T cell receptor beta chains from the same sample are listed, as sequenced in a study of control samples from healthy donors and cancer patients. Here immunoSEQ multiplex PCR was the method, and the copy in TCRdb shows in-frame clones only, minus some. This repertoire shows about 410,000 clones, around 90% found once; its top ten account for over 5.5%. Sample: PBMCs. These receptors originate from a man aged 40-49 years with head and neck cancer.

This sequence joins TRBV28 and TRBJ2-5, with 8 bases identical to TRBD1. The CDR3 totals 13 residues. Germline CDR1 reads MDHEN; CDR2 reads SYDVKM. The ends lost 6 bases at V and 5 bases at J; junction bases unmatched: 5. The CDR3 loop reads CASSDRGWETQYF. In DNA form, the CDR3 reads TGTGCCAGCAGCGACAGGGGTTGGGAGACCCAGTACTTC.

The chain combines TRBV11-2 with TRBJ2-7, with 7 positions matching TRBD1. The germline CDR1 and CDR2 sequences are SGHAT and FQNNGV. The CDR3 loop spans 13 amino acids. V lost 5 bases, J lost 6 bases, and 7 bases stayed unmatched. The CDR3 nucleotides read TGTGCCAGCAGCCAAACAGGGGTGAGCGAGCAGTACTTC. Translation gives CASSQTGVSEQYF.

The CDR3 coding sequence is TGTGCCAGCAGCCCCTCGTCCGATACGCAGTATTTT. As protein: CASSPSSDTQYF. The chain couples TRBV3-1 (or the pseudogene TRBV3-2) to TRBJ2-3; D gene uncertain. Germline V gives CDR1 LGHDT, CDR2 YNNKEL (reference sequence). Trimming removed 4 bases from V and 6 bases from J, with 8 bases in between. CDR3 length equals 12 residues.

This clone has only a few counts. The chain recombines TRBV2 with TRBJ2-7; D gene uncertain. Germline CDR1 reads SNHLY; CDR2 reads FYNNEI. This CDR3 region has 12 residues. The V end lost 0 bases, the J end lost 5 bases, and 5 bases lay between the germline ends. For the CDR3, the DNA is TGTGCCAGCAGTGAAGCGCGCCACGAGCAGTACTTC. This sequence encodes CASSEARHEQYF.

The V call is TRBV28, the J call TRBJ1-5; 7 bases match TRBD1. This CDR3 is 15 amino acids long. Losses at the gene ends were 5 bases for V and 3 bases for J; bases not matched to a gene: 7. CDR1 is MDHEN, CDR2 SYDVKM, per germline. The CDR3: CASSLTGIINQPQHF. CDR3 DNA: TGTGCCAGCAGTCTGACAGGGATAATCAATCAGCCCCAGCATTTT.

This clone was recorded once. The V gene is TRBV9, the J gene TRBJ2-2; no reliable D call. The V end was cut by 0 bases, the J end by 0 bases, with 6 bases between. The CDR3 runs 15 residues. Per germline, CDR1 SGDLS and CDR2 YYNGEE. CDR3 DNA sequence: TGTGCCAGCAGCGTAGGCGCCCCGAACACCGGGGAGCTGTTTTTT. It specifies CASSVGAPNTGELFF.

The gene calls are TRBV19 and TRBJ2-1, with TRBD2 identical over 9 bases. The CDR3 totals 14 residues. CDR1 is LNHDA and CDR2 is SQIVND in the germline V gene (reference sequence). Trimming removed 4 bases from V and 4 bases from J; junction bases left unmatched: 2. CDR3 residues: CASSTTSGYNEQFF. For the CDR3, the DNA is TGTGCCAGTAGTACGACTAGCGGTTACAATGAGCAGTTCTTC.

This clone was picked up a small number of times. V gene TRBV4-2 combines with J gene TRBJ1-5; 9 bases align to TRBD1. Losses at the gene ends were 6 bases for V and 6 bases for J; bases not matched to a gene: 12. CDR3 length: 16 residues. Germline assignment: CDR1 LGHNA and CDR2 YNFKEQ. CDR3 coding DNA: TGTGCCAGCAGTCTGACCGACAGGGGGTCGGGTCAGCCCCAGCATTTT. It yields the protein CASSLTDRGSGQPQHF.

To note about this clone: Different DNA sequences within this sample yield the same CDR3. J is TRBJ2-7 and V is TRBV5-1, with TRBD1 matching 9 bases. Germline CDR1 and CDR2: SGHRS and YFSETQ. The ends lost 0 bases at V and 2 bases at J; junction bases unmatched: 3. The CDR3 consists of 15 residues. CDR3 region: CASSLVGDRAYEQYF. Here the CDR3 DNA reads TGCGCCAGCAGCTTGGTGGGGGACAGGGCCTACGAGCAGTACTTC. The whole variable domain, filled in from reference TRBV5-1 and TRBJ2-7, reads KAGVTQTPRYLIKTRGQQVTLSCSPISGHRSVSWYQQTPGQGLQFLFEYFSETQRNKGNFPGRFSGRQFSNSRSEMNVSTLELGDSALYLCASSLVGDRAYEQYFGPGTRLTVT.

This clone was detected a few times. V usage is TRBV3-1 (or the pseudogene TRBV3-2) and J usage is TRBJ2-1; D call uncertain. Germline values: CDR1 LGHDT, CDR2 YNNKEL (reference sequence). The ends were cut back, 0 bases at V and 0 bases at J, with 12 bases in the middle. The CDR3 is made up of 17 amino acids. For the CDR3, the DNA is TGTGCCAGCAGCCAAGATGGCACCTGGAGCTCCTACAATGAGCAGTTCTTC. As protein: CASSQDGTWSSYNEQFF.

The CDR3, as DNA: TGTGCCAGTACAGAGACAGGGAAGGCCGGGGAGCTGTTTTTT. It encodes CASTETGKAGELFF. The chain recombines TRBV6-6 with TRBJ2-2; 7 nucleotides match TRBD1. J lost 6 bases, V lost 9 bases, and 10 bases had no gene match. The CDR3 runs 14 residues. Germline CDR1 and CDR2: MNHNY and SVGAGI (reference sequence).

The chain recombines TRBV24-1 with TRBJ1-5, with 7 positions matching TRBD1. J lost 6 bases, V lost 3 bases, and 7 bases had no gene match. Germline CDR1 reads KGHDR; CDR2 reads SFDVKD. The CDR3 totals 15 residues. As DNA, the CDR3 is TGTGCCACCAGTGATCCTGACAGGGAGGGTCAGCCCCAGCATTTT. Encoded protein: CATSDPDREGQPQHF.